The clone carrying this T cell receptor beta chain was detected a few times. The use of a sample-barcoded 5' primer and a J-beta primer mix characterized a second PCR of roughly 6 to 11 cycles. The template-switch adaptor, which had 12 random nucleotides, put a tag on each cDNA molecule. Using its own MiXCR run on the 5' RACE reads, TCRdb lists one record per CDR3 protein. Of some 710,000 distinct CDR3 sequences listed, about 20% are singletons. V was trimmed by 5 bases and J by 6 bases, leaving 16 bases between them. CDR3 length equals 14 residues. Germline V gene sequence: CDR1 PRHDT, CDR2 FYEKMQ (reference sequence). This specimen belongs to a study of blood T cells in healthy people across ages. The donors, aged about 6 to 90, were healthy Caucasians from Russia. Per sample, a minimum of 6.5 million PBMCs were isolated.

The receptor was isolated from a man between 65 and 85 years old in good health. The V call is TRBV13, the J call TRBJ1-1, with D perhaps matching TRBD1 (6 bases). Sequencing used blood. The CDR3 sequence: CASSPGERAPEAFF. Here the CDR3 DNA reads TGTGCCAGCAGCCCAGGGGAAAGGGCCCCTGAAGCTTTCTTT.